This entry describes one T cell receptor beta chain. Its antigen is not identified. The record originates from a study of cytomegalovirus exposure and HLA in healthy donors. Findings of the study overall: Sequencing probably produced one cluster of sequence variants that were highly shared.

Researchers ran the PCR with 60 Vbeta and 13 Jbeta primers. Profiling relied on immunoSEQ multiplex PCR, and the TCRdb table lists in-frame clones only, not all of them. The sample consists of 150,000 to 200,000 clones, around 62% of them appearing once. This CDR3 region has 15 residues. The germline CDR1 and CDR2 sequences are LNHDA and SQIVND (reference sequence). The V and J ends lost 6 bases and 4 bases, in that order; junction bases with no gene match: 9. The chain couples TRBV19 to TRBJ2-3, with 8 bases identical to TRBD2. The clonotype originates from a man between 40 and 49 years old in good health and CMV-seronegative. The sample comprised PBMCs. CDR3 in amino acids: CASRNPGRGADTQYF. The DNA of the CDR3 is TGTGCCAGTAGGAACCCCGGGCGGGGGGCAGATACGCAGTATTTT.